This is a list of T cell receptor beta chains from one sample in a study of Graves' ophthalmopathy and Graves' hyperthyroidism. Via MiXCR, TCRdb re-called the multiplex PCR reads, giving one row per CDR3 protein. The sample gives a few hundred thousand distinct CDR3 sequences, 15% to 20% of which show up once; 2.4% is in the top ten. Sequenced input: peripheral blood. The receptors shown here come from an adult woman with stable Graves' hyperthyroidism. CDR3s include the opening cysteine and the closing phenylalanine or tryptophan. A D gene is named only where the DNA matches it firmly. Not all rows give a size; the values are once, few, many and, for expanded clones, a class.

abundance | d_gene | j_gene | v_gene | CDR3aa | CDR3nt
many | NA | TRBJ1-2 | TRBV20-1 | CSARGEYGYTF | TGCAGTGCTAGGGGGGAGTATGGCTACACCTTC
many | NA | TRBJ2-5 | TRBV4-3 | CASSQDGVGGKETQYF | TGCGCCAGCAGCCAAGATGGGGTAGGCGGGAAAGAGACCCAGTACTTC
many | NA | TRBJ1-5 | TRBV6-4 | CANSDSVSNQPQHF | TGTGCCAACAGTGACTCTGTCAGCAATCAGCCCCAGCATTTT
few | TRBD1 | TRBJ2-7 | TRBV6-5 | CASSSTQGAKSCEQYF | TGTGCCAGCAGTTCGACGCAGGGGGCCAAAAGCTGCGAGCAGTACTTC
many | NA | TRBJ1-6 | TRBV6-2/TRBV6-3 | CASSYSAEGPSPLHF | TGTGCCAGCAGCTACTCGGCGGAGGGTCCTTCACCCCTCCACTTT
NA | NA | TRBJ1-1 | TRBV6-1 | CASSRPQGSNTEAFF | TGTGCCAGCAGTCGACCCCAGGGGTCGAACACTGAAGCTTTCTTT
many | NA | TRBJ1-1 | TRBV18 | CASSLNLQGRTEAFF | TGTGCCAGCTCACTAAATTTACAGGGACGAACTGAAGCTTTCTTT
many | TRBD2 | TRBJ2-7 | TRBV27 | CASSLGGTSETYEQYF | TGTGCCAGCAGTTTAGGCGGGACTAGCGAAACCTACGAGCAGTACTTC
many | NA | TRBJ1-1 | TRBV2 | CASSGSSQSPTEAFF | TGTGCCAGCAGTGGTTCGTCACAGAGCCCCACTGAAGCTTTCTTT
many | NA | TRBJ2-7 | TRBV4-1 | CASSQTLAGRSSYEQYF | TGCGCCAGCAGCCAGACTCTGGCAGGCAGGAGCTCCTACGAGCAGTACTTC
many | NA | TRBJ1-2 | TRBV5-1 | CASSEEGPFNYGYTF | TGCGCCAGCAGCGAAGAGGGTCCCTTTAACTATGGCTACACCTTC
many | TRBD2 | TRBJ2-7 | TRBV7-2 | CASSKTSGGGHEQYF | TGTGCCAGCAGTAAGACTAGCGGGGGCGGACACGAGCAGTACTTC
many | NA | TRBJ2-5 | TRBV20-1 | CSAVTGETQYF | TGCAGTGCTGTTACAGGGGAGACCCAGTACTTC
many | TRBD1 | TRBJ1-2 | TRBV30 | CAWSVPGGNYGYTF | TGTGCCTGGAGTGTACCAGGGGGGAACTATGGCTACACCTTC
few | NA | TRBJ2-7 | TRBV7-9 | CASSFSGGMYEQYF | TGTGCCAGCAGCTTCTCGGGGGGCATGTACGAGCAGTACTTC
many | TRBD1 | TRBJ2-2 | TRBV7-8 | CASSPRTGIGELFF | TGTGCCAGCAGCCCCAGGACAGGGATCGGGGAGCTGTTTTTT
many | NA | TRBJ2-7 | TRBV4-2 | CASSQVAGTYEQYF | TGTGCCAGCAGCCAAGTTGCGGGGACCTACGAGCAGTACTTC
many | TRBD1 | TRBJ2-2 | TRBV5-1 | CASSIRGQMANTGELFF | TGCGCCAGCAGTATCAGGGGGCAAATGGCGAACACCGGGGAGCTGTTTTTT
few | NA | TRBJ1-2 | TRBV29-1 | CSAGPSSRDGYTF | TGCAGCGCAGGACCATCCTCGAGGGATGGCTACACCTTC
many | NA | TRBJ2-7 | TRBV7-2 | CASSQTPGASYEQYF | TGTGCCAGCAGCCAGACTCCGGGGGCTTCCTACGAGCAGTACTTC